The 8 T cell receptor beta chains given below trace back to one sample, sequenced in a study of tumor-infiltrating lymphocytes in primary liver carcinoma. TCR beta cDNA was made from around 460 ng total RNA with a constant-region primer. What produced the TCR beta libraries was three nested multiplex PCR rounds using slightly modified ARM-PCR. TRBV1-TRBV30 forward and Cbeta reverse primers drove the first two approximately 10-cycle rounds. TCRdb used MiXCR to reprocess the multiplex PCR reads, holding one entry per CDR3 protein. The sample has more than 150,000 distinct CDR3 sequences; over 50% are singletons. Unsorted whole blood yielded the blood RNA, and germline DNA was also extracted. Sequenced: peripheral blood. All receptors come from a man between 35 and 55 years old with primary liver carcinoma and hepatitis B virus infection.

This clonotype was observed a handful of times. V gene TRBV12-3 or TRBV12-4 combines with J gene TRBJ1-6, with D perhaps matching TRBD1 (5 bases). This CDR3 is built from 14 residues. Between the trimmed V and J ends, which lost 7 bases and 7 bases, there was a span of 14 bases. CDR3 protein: CASTTGGGNSPLHF. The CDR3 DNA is TGTGCCAGCACTACCGGCGGGGGAAATTCACCCCTCCACTTT.

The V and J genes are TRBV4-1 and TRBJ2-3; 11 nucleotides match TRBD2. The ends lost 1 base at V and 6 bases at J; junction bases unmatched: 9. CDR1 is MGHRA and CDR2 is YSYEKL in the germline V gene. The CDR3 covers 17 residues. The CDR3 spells CASSQVIAGGLEDTQYF. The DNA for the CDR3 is TGCGCCAGCAGCCAAGTCATAGCGGGAGGGCTCGAGGATACGCAGTATTTT.

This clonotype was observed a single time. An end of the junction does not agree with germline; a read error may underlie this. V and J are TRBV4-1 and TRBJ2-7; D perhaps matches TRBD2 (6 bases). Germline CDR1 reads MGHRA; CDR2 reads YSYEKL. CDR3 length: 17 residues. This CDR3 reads CASSQLGETIGSYEQYF. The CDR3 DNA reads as TGCGCCAGTAGCCAACTGGGAGAAACTATCGGGAGCTACGAGCAGTACTTC.

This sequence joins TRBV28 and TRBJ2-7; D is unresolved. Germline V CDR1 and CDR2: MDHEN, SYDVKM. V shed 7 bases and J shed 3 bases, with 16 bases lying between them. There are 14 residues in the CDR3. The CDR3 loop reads CASNGRSHLYEQYF. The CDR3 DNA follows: TGTGCCAGCAACGGACGATCGCACCTCTACGAGCAGTACTTC.

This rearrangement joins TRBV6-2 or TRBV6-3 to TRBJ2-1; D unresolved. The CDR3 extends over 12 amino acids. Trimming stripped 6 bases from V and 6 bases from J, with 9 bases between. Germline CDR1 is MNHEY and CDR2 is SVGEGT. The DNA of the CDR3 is TGTGCCAGCAGCACCTCAGGCAATGAGCAGTTCTTC. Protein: CASSTSGNEQFF.

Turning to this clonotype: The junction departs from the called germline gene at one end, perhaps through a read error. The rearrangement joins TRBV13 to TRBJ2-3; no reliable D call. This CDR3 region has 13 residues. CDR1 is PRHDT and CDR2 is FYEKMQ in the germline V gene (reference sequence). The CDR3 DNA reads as TGTGTCAGCAGCCTACCGGGCGAAGATACGCAGTATTTT. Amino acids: CVSSLPGEDTQYF.

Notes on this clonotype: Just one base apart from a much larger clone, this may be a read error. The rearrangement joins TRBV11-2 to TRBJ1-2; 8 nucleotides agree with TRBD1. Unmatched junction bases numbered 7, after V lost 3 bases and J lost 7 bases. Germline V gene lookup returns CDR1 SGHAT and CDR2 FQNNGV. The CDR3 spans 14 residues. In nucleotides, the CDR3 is TGTGCCAGCAGCTTTGGACAGGGTCGAGGTGGCTACACCTTC. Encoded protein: CASSFGQGRGGYTF.

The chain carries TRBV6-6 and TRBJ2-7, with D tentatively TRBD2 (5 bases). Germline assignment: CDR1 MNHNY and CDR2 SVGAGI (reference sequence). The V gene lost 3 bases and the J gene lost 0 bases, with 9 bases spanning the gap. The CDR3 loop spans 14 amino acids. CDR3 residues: CASSYGRDSYEQYF. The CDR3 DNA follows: TGTGCCAGCAGTTATGGACGGGACTCCTACGAGCAGTACTTC.